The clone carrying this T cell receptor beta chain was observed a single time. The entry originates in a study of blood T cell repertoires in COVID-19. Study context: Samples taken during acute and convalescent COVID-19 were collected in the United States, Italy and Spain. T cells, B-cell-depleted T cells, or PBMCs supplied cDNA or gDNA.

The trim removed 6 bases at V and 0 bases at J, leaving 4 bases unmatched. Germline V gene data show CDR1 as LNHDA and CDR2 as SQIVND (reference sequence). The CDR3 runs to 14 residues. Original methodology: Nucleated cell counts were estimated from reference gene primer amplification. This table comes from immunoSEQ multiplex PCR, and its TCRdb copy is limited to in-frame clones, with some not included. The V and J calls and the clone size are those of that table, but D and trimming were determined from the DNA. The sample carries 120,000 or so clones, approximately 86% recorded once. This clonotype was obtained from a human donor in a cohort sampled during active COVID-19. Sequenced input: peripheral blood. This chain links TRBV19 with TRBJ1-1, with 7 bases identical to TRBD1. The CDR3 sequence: CASRKDRLNTEAFF. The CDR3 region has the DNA TGTGCCAGTAGGAAGGACAGGCTGAACACTGAAGCTTTCTTT. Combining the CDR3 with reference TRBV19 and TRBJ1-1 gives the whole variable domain DGGITQSPKYLFRKEGQNVTLSCEQNLNHDAMYWYRQDPGQGLRLIYYSQIVNDFQKGDIAEGYSVSREKKESFPLTVTSAQKNPTAFYLCASRKDRLNTEAFFGQGTRLTVV.